These T cell receptor beta chains were read from a single sample in a study of response to subunit inactivated influenza vaccine. TCRdb re-called the RT-PCR reads through MiXCR, storing one row per CDR3 protein. The sample has some 500,000 distinct CDR3 sequences; roughly 23% are singletons. The source material was CD4+ T cells sorted from PBMCs, sampled around 5 days after vaccination. The receptors were sampled from a man between 50 and 59 years old who received an inactivated influenza vaccine. CDR3s include the opening cysteine and the closing phenylalanine or tryptophan. A D gene is named only where the DNA matches it firmly.

v_gene: TRBV11-3; d_gene: TRBD2; j_gene: TRBJ2-1; CDR3aa: CASSFSAGVVNEQFF
v_gene: TRBV6-2/TRBV6-3; d_gene: TRBD2; j_gene: TRBJ2-2; CDR3aa: CASSYPIAGLRGELFF
v_gene: TRBV15; d_gene: .; j_gene: TRBJ1-2; CDR3aa: CATSRDRDNYGYTF
v_gene: TRBV20-1; d_gene: .; j_gene: TRBJ2-3; CDR3aa: CSAWEQTDTQYF
v_gene: TRBV12-3/TRBV12-4; d_gene: TRBD1; j_gene: TRBJ1-5; CDR3aa: CASSSRQGRNQPQHF
v_gene: TRBV20-1; d_gene: TRBD1; j_gene: TRBJ1-1; CDR3aa: CSARAGGRNTEAFF
v_gene: TRBV24-1; d_gene: TRBD2; j_gene: TRBJ2-1; CDR3aa: CATSALGATSGRGGQFF
v_gene: TRBV7-2; d_gene: .; j_gene: TRBJ2-2; CDR3aa: CASSPDRPGELFF
v_gene: TRBV20-1; d_gene: .; j_gene: TRBJ2-7; CDR3aa: CSAEDRPSYEQYF
v_gene: TRBV5-1; d_gene: .; j_gene: TRBJ1-2; CDR3aa: CASSLGSGDHYGYTF
v_gene: TRBV7-2; d_gene: .; j_gene: TRBJ1-6; CDR3aa: CASSWGIEGPLHF
v_gene: TRBV5-8; d_gene: .; j_gene: TRBJ2-4; CDR3aa: CASSSTFERNIQYF
v_gene: TRBV20-1; d_gene: .; j_gene: TRBJ2-7; CDR3aa: CSAKEGPWSFEQYF
v_gene: TRBV20-1; d_gene: .; j_gene: TRBJ2-1; CDR3aa: CSARVLTIYNEQFF
v_gene: TRBV7-9; d_gene: .; j_gene: TRBJ1-1; CDR3aa: CASSLPYRTANTEAFF
v_gene: TRBV3-1; d_gene: .; j_gene: TRBJ2-7; CDR3aa: CASSPRRGTYEQYF
v_gene: TRBV12-3/TRBV12-4; d_gene: TRBD2; j_gene: TRBJ2-3; CDR3aa: CASSVAGGQADTQYF
v_gene: TRBV7-2; d_gene: .; j_gene: TRBJ2-1; CDR3aa: CASSLGPSGNEQFF
v_gene: TRBV7-9; d_gene: TRBD2; j_gene: TRBJ2-7; CDR3aa: CASSLLSGSYEQYF
v_gene: TRBV29-1; d_gene: TRBD1; j_gene: TRBJ2-5; CDR3aa: CSVSGTVKETQYF
v_gene: TRBV28; d_gene: .; j_gene: TRBJ1-5; CDR3aa: CASGNSPPQHF
v_gene: TRBV18; d_gene: TRBD1; j_gene: TRBJ2-5; CDR3aa: CASSPRTGIGETQYF
v_gene: TRBV5-1; d_gene: .; j_gene: TRBJ2-5; CDR3aa: CASSGADQETQYF
v_gene: TRBV4-1; d_gene: .; j_gene: TRBJ2-3; CDR3aa: CASSWWGRTTDTQYF
v_gene: TRBV5-1; d_gene: .; j_gene: TRBJ1-4; CDR3aa: CASSDFNEKLFF
v_gene: TRBV20-1; d_gene: .; j_gene: TRBJ2-5; CDR3aa: CSAKLPGQMETQYF
v_gene: TRBV4-3; d_gene: .; j_gene: TRBJ1-4; CDR3aa: CASSPQDSRNEKLFF
v_gene: TRBV3-1; d_gene: .; j_gene: TRBJ1-1; CDR3aa: CASSRGGGVAEAFF
v_gene: TRBV20-1; d_gene: .; j_gene: TRBJ2-7; CDR3aa: CSARGHPKTYEQYF
v_gene: TRBV20-1; d_gene: TRBD1; j_gene: TRBJ1-1; CDR3aa: CSARTGQGDTEAFF
v_gene: TRBV5-1; d_gene: .; j_gene: TRBJ2-7; CDR3aa: CASSLWAGVSYEQYF
v_gene: TRBV6-5; d_gene: .; j_gene: TRBJ1-1; CDR3aa: CASSYAGANTEAFF
v_gene: TRBV7-3; d_gene: .; j_gene: TRBJ2-7; CDR3aa: CASSLSPSREQYF
v_gene: TRBV12-3/TRBV12-4; d_gene: TRBD1; j_gene: TRBJ1-2; CDR3aa: CASSPRDRDGYTF
v_gene: TRBV20-1; d_gene: .; j_gene: TRBJ1-6; CDR3aa: CSAVRPISRSNSPLHF
v_gene: TRBV5-6; d_gene: .; j_gene: TRBJ2-7; CDR3aa: CASSFQQGTYEQYF
v_gene: TRBV20-1; d_gene: .; j_gene: TRBJ1-2; CDR3aa: CSARDGNSLGYTF
v_gene: TRBV11-2; d_gene: .; j_gene: TRBJ2-5; CDR3aa: CASSPLRLGAETQYF
v_gene: TRBV5-1; d_gene: .; j_gene: TRBJ2-1; CDR3aa: CASSPASGRGEQFF
v_gene: TRBV5-6; d_gene: TRBD2; j_gene: TRBJ2-7; CDR3aa: CASSLSALAGGRRTYEQYF
v_gene: TRBV11-2; d_gene: TRBD2; j_gene: TRBJ2-5; CDR3aa: CASSLGALAGGPYETQYF
v_gene: TRBV5-5; d_gene: TRBD1; j_gene: TRBJ1-6; CDR3aa: CASSWGTGPNSPLHF
v_gene: TRBV7-2; d_gene: .; j_gene: TRBJ2-5; CDR3aa: CAISTGRTYQETQYF
v_gene: TRBV20-1; d_gene: .; j_gene: TRBJ2-5; CDR3aa: CSASAGTGSGETQYF
v_gene: TRBV10-3; d_gene: .; j_gene: TRBJ2-7; CDR3aa: CAISESGASYEQYF
v_gene: TRBV4-1; d_gene: .; j_gene: TRBJ2-1; CDR3aa: CASSQDFYGEQFF
v_gene: TRBV2; d_gene: .; j_gene: TRBJ2-3; CDR3aa: CASSEMGSSTDTQYF
v_gene: TRBV10-3; d_gene: TRBD2; j_gene: TRBJ2-7; CDR3aa: CAISELGGTSGYEQYF
v_gene: TRBV5-5; d_gene: TRBD2; j_gene: TRBJ2-1; CDR3aa: CASRIAGGRSYNEQFF
v_gene: TRBV11-2; d_gene: TRBD2; j_gene: TRBJ2-1; CDR3aa: CASSLDGAGGPREQFF
v_gene: TRBV29-1; d_gene: TRBD1; j_gene: TRBJ2-5; CDR3aa: CSVDPPAGTGQETQYF
v_gene: TRBV27; d_gene: TRBD1; j_gene: TRBJ1-2; CDR3aa: CASSRGQGSYGYTF
v_gene: TRBV7-2; d_gene: .; j_gene: TRBJ2-3; CDR3aa: CASSAIISTDTQYF
v_gene: TRBV15; d_gene: .; j_gene: TRBJ1-5; CDR3aa: CATSRTGASKPQHF